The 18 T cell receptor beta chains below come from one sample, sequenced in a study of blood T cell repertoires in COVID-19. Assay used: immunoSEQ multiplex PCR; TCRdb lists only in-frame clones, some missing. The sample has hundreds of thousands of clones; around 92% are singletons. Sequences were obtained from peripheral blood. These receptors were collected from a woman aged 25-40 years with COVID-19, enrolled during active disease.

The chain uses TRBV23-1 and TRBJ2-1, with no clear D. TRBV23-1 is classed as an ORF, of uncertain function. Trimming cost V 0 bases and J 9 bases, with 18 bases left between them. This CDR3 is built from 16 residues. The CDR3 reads CASSQSSAWCVREQFF. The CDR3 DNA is TGCGCCAGCAGTCAATCAAGCGCTTGGTGCGTTCGTGAGCAGTTCTTC.

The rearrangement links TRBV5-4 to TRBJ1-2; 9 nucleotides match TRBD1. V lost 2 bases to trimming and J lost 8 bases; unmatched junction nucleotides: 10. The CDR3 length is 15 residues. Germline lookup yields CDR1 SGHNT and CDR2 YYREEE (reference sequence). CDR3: CASSFEDRGAGGYTF. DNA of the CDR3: TGTGCCAGCAGCTTCGAGGACAGGGGAGCAGGCGGCTACACCTTC.

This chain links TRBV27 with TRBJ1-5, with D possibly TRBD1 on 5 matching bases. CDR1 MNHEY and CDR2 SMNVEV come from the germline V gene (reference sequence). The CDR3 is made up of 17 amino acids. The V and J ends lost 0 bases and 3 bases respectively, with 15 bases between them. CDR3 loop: CASSLSMFGGTNQPQHF. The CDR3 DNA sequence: TGTGCCAGCAGTTTATCCATGTTCGGGGGGACCAATCAGCCCCAGCATTTT.

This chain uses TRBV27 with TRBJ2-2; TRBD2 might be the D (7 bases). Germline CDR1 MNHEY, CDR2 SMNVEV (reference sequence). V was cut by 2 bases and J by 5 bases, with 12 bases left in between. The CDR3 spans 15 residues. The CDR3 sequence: CASSLAGAPTGELFF. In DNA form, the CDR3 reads TGTGCCAGCAGTTTAGCGGGGGCCCCGACCGGGGAGCTGTTTTTT.

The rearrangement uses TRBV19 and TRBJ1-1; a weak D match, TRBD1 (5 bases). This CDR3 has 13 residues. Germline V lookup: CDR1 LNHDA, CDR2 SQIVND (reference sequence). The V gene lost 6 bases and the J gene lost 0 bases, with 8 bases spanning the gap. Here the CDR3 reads CASRRTLNTEAFF. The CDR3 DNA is TGTGCCAGTAGGAGGACATTGAACACTGAAGCTTTCTTT.

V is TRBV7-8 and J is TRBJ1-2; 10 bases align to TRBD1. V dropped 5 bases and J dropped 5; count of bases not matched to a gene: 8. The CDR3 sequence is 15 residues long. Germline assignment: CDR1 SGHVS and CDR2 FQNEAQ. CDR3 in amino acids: CASSRAGTGEYGYTF. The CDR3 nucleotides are TGTGCCAGCAGCCGAGCCGGGACAGGGGAGTATGGCTACACCTTC.

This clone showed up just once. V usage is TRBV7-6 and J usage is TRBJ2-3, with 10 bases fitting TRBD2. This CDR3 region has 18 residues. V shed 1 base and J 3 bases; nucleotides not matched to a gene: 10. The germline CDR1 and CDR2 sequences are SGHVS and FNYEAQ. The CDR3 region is CASSLVPGPTSGTDTQYF. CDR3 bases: TGTGCCAGCAGCTTAGTTCCGGGACCGACTAGCGGGACAGATACGCAGTATTTT.

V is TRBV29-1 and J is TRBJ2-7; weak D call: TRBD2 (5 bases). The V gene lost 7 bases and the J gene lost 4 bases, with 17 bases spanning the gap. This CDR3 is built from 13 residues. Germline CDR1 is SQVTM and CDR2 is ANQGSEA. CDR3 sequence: CSAAGGELYEQYF. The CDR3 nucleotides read TGCAGCGCCGCCGGTGGGGAGTTATACGAGCAGTACTTC.

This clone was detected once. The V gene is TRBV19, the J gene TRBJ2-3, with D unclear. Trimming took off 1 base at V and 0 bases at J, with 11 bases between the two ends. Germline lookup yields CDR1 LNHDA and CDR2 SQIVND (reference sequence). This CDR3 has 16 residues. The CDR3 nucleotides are TGTGCCAGTAGTATAGGTAGTCACCCTAGCACAGATACGCAGTATTTT. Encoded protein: CASSIGSHPSTDTQYF.

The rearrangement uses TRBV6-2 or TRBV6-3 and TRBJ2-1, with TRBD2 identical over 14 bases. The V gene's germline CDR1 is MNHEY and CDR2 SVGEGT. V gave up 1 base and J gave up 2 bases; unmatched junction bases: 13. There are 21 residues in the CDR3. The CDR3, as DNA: TGTGCCAGCAGTTACTTCGCGCCCTACGGGACTAGCGGGGGTCCCTACAATGAGCAGTTCTTC. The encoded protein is CASSYFAPYGTSGGPYNEQFF.

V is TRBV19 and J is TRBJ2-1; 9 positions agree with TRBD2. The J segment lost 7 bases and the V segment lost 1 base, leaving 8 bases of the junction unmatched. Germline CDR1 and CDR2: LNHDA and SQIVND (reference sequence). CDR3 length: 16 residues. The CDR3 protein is CASSIVQRGDENEQFF. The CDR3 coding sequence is TGTGCCAGTAGTATAGTGCAGCGGGGGGACGAGAATGAGCAGTTCTTC.

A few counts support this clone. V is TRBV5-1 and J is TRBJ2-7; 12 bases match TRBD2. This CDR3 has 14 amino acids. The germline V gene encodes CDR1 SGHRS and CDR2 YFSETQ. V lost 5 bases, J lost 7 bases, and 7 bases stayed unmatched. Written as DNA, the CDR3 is TGCGCCAGCAGTCTAGCGGGAGGGCCGCGGGAGCAGTACGTC. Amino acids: CASSLAGGPREQYV.

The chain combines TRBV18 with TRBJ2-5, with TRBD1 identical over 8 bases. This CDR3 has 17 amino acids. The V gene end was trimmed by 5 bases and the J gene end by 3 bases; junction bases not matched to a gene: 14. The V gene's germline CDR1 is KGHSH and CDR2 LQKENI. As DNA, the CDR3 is TGTGCCAGCTCATCCGTAACCCAGGGGGCAAGGAAAGAGACCCAGTACTTC. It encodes CASSSVTQGARKETQYF.

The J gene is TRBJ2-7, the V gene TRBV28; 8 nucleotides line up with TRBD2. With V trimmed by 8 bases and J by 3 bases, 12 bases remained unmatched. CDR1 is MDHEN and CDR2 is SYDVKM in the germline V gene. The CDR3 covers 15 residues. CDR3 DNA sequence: TGTGCCAGCCAAGTCCCCGGCGGGGGGAACTACGAGCAGTACTTC. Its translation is CASQVPGGGNYEQYF.

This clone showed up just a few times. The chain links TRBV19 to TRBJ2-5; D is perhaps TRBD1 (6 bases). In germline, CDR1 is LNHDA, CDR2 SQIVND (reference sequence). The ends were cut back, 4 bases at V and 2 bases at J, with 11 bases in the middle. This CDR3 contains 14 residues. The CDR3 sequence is CASSTPDSQETQYF. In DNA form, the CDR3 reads TGTGCCAGTAGTACCCCGGACAGTCAAGAGACCCAGTACTTC.

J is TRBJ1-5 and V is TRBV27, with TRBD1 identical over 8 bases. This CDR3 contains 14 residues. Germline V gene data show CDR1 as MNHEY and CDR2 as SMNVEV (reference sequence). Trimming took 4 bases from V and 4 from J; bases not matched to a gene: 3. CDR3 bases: TGTGCCAGCAGTTGGACAGGGACAAATCAGCCCCAGCATTTT. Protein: CASSWTGTNQPQHF.

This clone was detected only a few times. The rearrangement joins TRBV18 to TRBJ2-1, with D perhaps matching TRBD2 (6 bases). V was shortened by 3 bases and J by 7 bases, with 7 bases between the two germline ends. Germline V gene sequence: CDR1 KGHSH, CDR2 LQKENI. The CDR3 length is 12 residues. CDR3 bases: TGTGCCAGCTCACCGGAGGGAAATGAGCAGTTCTTC. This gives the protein CASSPEGNEQFF.

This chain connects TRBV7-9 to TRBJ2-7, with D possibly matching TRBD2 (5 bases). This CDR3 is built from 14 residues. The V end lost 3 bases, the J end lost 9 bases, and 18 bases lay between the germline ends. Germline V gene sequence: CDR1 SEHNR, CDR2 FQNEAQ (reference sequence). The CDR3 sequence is CASSFLDSALVQYF. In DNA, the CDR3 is TGTGCCAGCAGCTTTTTGGACTCCGCCTTAGTGCAGTACTTC.